This record covers a single TCR beta chain. The target of this receptor is not known. No much larger clone is present one base from it, and per-base qualities are unavailable. The CDR3 runs 17 residues from the cysteine to the phenylalanine. Only CDR3 DNA remains: 51 bases, in frame from the first base. The CDR1 and CDR2 encoded by the germline V gene are SNHLY and FYNNEI. V loses 3 bases, J loses 3 bases, and the germline ends lie 18 bases apart. The data stem from a study of shared clonotypes between healthy human individuals (TCRdb year 2020). Notes on the research overall: The cohort comprised a couple of women and a few men aged 18 to 49 years. Each donor's leukapheresis produced roughly between roughly 0.85 and 9.5 billion PBMCs. To estimate repertoire size and how much clonotype sharing occurs between individuals, the study deeply sequenced the blood TCR repertoires of several healthy adults. Different laboratories and diverse techniques were used to prepare libraries and sequence TCR repertoires, to increase sequencing depth and limit assay-specific biases. Study-wide findings and limitations: Sampling was limited to blood, and TCR repertoires in tissue likely differ from TCR repertoires in blood. Pairwise subsampling indicated that sequencing depth was expected to affect the degree of clonotype sharing among donors. Because the study included a small number of donors, the genetic and exposure-history diversity represented was limited.

Donors were healthy HIV-negative adults with no recently reported acute infections or vaccinations. Only Caucasian adults living in Nashville, Tennessee, USA were represented among the donors. For unsorted samples, 70 million to 95 million PBMCs were counted, and genomic DNA was extracted using the QIAamp DNA Blood Mini kit. After blood collection by leukapheresis, PBMCs were isolated using Ficoll-Histopaque density gradient centrifugation and then cryopreserved in the vapor phase of liquid nitrogen. Using the deep immunoSEQ assay, multiplex PCR amplified TCR CDR3 regions from genomic DNA. Genomic DNA extracted from each cell subset was distributed evenly over all wells of several immunoSEQ 96-well plates, and each plate served as one replicate. For unsorted PBMC, approximately 300 ng of genomic DNA, equivalent to around 30,000 T cell genomes, went into each replicate PCR. Ten immunoSEQ deep assay plates were used to sequence unsorted PBMC genomic DNA. The purified libraries were quantified using a Qubit 3.0 fluorometer, sized with a Bioanalyzer 2100, and then quantified again using the KAPA Library Quantification kit. Every immunoSEQ 96-well plate was sequenced on a dedicated single-read 150-cycle Illumina NextSeq 550 flow cell. The study's own analysis went as follows. Because only junctional sequences without quality scores were contained in the immunoSEQ output, filtering matching that applied to full-length reads could not be performed. Sequences were annotated with PyIR, a Python wrapper for IgBLAST v1.9, using IMGT germline references to assign V/J genes and CDR3. Reads were removed for weak V/J assignments (E-value above 1e-6), missing CDR3, stop codons, out-of-frame junctions, or ambiguous translated residues. V3J clonotypes were defined as sequences sharing the same inferred V gene, J gene, and CDR3 amino acid sequence. To compute the percentage overlap between repertoires, the number of shared unique clonotypes was divided by the size of the smaller repertoire. RTK rarefaction, the Chao1 estimator, and Recon v2.1 estimates of unobserved clonotypes were used to assess repertoire richness. TCRdb took this table from immuneACCESS and kept in-frame rearrangements with V and J called. Such tables lack part of the clones; where checked against another copy, unresolved V genes explain under half of the gap, and the rest is unexplained. Clone size and V and J calls were adopted from that table, with D and trimming inferred from the DNA. This sample holds 500,000 to 650,000 clones; roughly four fifths were observed only once. 9.5% to 15% of the sample is held by the ten biggest clonotypes.

This receptor was taken from a woman between 40 and 55 years old in good health. Some clones in this sample may be carry-over from other donors' samples. Input material: PBMCs. Recombination connected TRBV2 to TRBJ2-4, with the D gene too uncertain to name. The DNA reads as follows: TGTGCCAGCAGTGATTTTATTTTGGATTTTGACAAAAACATTCAGTACTTC. The translation is CASSDFILDFDKNIQYF.